This TCR beta chain was retrieved from a study of OX40 agonist ivuxolimab in advanced cancers. Overall study: Dosing consisted of intravenous ivuxolimab at 0.01 to 10 mg/kg every 2 weeks. Of the participants, approximately 38% had some prior anti-PD-1, anti-PD-L1 or anti-CTLA-4 therapy, which was allowed.

Concerning this clone itself: Its antigen remains unknown. Other nucleotide sequences in the sample specify the same CDR3.

Method: immunoSEQ multiplex PCR; TCRdb's copy keeps in-frame clones and lacks some. The data show tens of thousands of clones, with around 91% seen just once and about 20% held by the top ten. The J segment lost 4 bases and the V segment lost 6 bases, leaving 5 bases of the junction unmatched. Germline V gives CDR1 MDHEN, CDR2 SYDVKM. CDR3 size: 13 residues. Study-level points and caveats: Both blood CD4+ and CD8+ T cells showed clonal growth by week 6 at 0.1 to 3.0 mg/kg.

This chain uses TRBV28 with TRBJ1-1; 7 bases are shared with TRBD1. This TCR was sampled from an adult with an advanced solid tumor such as melanoma, head and neck, liver or kidney cancer. Sequences were derived from CD4+ or CD8+ T cells sorted from blood, sampled in a trial of the OX40 agonist ivuxolimab. For the CDR3, the DNA is TGTGCCAGCAGACTACAGGGGATCACTGAAGCTTTCTTT. Protein: CASRLQGITEAFF.